There are many counts of the clone carrying this T cell receptor (beta chain). These data originate in a study of blood T cells in healthy people across ages. CDR3 length: 14 residues. Trimming removed 4 bases at V and 0 bases at J, with 8 bases between. Germline CDR1 reads SGDLS; CDR2 reads YYNGEE. The authors ran a second PCR of 7 to 11 cycles using a sample-barcoded 5' primer and a J-beta primer mix. One entry per CDR3 protein, called by TCRdb with MiXCR from the 5' RACE reads. The data show 1,800,000 or so distinct CDR3 sequences, roughly two fifths seen once. The specimen was blood. The V gene is TRBV9, the J gene TRBJ2-4; D is unresolved. This clonotype was sampled from a human donor in good health. In nucleotides, the CDR3 is TGTGCCAGCAGCCCGCGACTAGCCAAAAACATTCAGTACTTC. Protein product: CASSPRLAKNIQYF.